This is a list of T cell receptor beta chains from one sample in a study of long-term antiretroviral therapy in people with HIV. Libraries were prepared by immunoSEQ multiplex PCR; TCRdb keeps only in-frame clonotypes and omits some of them. Of 11,000 to 15,000 clones detected, roughly 88% appear once; the ten largest clones hold approximately 10%. The sequencing here drew on unsorted PBMCs, taken 6.2 years after starting antiretroviral therapy. The receptors come from a man aged 40-50 years with HIV. Each CDR3 is given with its conserved first and last residue.

14 TRBJ1-1 TRBV29-1 CSVERGQRNTEAFF
14 TRBJ2-3 TRBV27 CASRLAGSADTQYF
14 TRBJ2-1 TRBV7-9 CASSQGTGINEQFF
13 TRBJ1-2 TRBV6-5 CASSLQGSDGYTF
14 TRBJ2-2 TRBV4-2 CASSQLGLAQELFF
13 TRBJ2-7 TRBV14 CASSQENSYEQYF
13 TRBJ1-2 TRBV6-5 CASSPDRGYGYTF
14 TRBJ2-3 TRBV7-8 CASSLGGRTDTQYF
11 TRBJ1-1 TRBV19 CASSIRGEAFF
14 TRBJ2-3 TRBV27 CASSLGLASDTQYF
17 TRBJ1-1 TRBV4-1 CASSQDMVAIRNTEAFF
16 TRBJ2-7 TRBV25-1 CASSGGLAGGIYEQYF
15 TRBJ1-1 TRBV7-8 CASSLSGQPNTEAFF
14 TRBJ1-4 TRBV28 CASSSQGENEKLFF
15 TRBJ2-7 TRBV5-1 CASSLDPAGVYEQYF
16 TRBJ1-1 TRBV5-1 CASSLGQGALNTEAFF
17 TRBJ2-1 TRBV7-2 CASSPELLAGGYNEQFF
12 TRBJ2-4 TRBV7-9 CAGETGIDIQYF